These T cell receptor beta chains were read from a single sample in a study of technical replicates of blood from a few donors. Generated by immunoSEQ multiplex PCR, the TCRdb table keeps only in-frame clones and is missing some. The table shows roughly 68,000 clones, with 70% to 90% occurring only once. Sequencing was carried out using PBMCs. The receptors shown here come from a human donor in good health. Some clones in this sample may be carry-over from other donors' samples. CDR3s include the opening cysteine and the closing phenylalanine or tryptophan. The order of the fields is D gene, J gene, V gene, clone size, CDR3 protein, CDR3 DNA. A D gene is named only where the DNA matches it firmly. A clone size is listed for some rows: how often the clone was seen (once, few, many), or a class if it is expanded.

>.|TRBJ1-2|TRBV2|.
CASSTTGAYGYTF
TGTGCCAGCTCGACGACGGGTGCATATGGCTACACCTTC
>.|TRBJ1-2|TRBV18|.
CASSPGGTAFGGYTF
TGTGCCAGCTCACCAGGGGGCACTGCCTTCGGGGGCTACACCTTC
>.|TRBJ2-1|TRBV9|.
CASSSSRGGIVYNEQFF
TGTGCCAGCAGCTCCAGTCGTGGGGGGATTGTCTACAATGAGCAGTTCTTC
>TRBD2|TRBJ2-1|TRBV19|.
CASSRASGRTYNEQFF
TGTGCCAGTAGTAGGGCAAGCGGGAGGACCTACAATGAGCAGTTCTTC
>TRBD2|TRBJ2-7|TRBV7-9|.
CASSPVAGGKQYF
TGTGCCAGCAGCCCAGTAGCGGGAGGCAAGCAGTACTTC
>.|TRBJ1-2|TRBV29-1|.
CSVPGEERGYTF
TGCAGCGTCCCCGGAGAGGAGCGAGGCTACACCTTC
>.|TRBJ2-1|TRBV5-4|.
CASSREEKEQFF
TGTGCCAGCAGTAGGGAGGAGAAGGAGCAGTTCTTC
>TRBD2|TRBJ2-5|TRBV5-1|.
CASSPRAGLQETQYF
TGCGCCAGCAGCCCCCGAGCGGGGCTACAAGAGACCCAGTACTTC
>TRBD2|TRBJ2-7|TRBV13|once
CASRNSGTSGYEQYF
TGTGCCAGCAGAAACTCCGGGACTAGCGGGTACGAGCAGTACTTC
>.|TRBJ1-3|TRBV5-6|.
CASSEQGGGNTIYF
TGTGCCAGCAGCGAACAGGGTGGTGGAAACACCATATATTTT
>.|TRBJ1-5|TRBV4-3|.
CASSQDIRGSGQPQHF
TGCGCCAGCAGCCAAGATATTAGAGGGAGCGGGCAGCCCCAGCATTTT
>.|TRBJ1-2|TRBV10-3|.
CAILGLYGYTF
TGTGCCATCCTGGGCTTATATGGCTACACCTTC
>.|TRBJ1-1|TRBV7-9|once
CASSSRGFEGFF
TGTGCCAGCAGCTCCAGGGGATTTGAGGGTTTCTTT
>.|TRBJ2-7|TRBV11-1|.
CASSLGSSYEQYF
TGTGCCAGCAGCTTGGGGAGCTCCTACGAGCAGTACTTC
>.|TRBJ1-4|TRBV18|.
CASSVGAGEKLFF
TGTGCCAGCTCAGTGGGGGCAGGTGAAAAACTGTTTTTT
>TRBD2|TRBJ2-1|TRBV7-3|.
CASRAGGGNEQFF
TGTGCCAGCAGGGCGGGAGGAGGAAATGAGCAGTTCTTC
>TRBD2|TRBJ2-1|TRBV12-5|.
CASGLTGLAGVSEQFF
TGTGCTAGTGGTTTGACGGGACTAGCGGGAGTTAGTGAGCAGTTCTTC
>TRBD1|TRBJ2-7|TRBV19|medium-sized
CASSRTGGTLEQYF
TGTGCCAGTAGTCGGACAGGGGGAACATTGGAGCAGTACTTC
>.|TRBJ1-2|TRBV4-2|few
CASSHPQGIGVYGYTF
TGTGCCAGCAGCCACCCACAGGGAATCGGGGTCTATGGCTACACCTTC
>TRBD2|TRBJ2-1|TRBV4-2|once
CASSRAGRTSRRLNEQFF
TGTGCCAGCAGCCGGGCGGGGAGGACTAGCCGGCGTCTGAATGAGCAGTTCTTC
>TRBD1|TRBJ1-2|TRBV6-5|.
CASTKRDRGSNGYTF
TGTGCCAGCACCAAAAGGGACAGGGGGTCGAATGGCTACACCTTC
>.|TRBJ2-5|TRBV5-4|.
CASSLIDRAREQYF
TGTGCCAGCAGCTTGATAGACAGGGCACGGGAGCAGTACTTC
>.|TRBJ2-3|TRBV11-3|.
CASSHGRGRLDTQYF
TGTGCCAGCAGCCACGGCAGGGGACGCCTAGATACGCAGTATTTT
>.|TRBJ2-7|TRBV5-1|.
CASSLEQTFYEQYF
TGCGCCAGCAGCTTGGAACAGACCTTCTACGAGCAGTACTTC
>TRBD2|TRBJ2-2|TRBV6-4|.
CASSDSMAGGPTGELFF
TGTGCCAGCAGTGACTCGATGGCGGGGGGGCCCACCGGGGAGCTGTTTTTT
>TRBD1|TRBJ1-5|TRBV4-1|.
CASSLLTGGLQPQHF
TGCGCCAGCAGCCTACTGACAGGGGGCCTTCAGCCCCAGCATTTT
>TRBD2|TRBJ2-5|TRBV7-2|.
CASSPKWPSGRQYQETQYF
TGTGCCAGCAGCCCCAAGTGGCCTAGCGGGAGGCAGTACCAAGAGACCCAGTACTTC
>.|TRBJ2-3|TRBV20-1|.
CSVSWGGTQYF
TGCAGCGTAAGCTGGGGAGGTACGCAGTATTTT
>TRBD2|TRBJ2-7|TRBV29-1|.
CSAREGGGSYEQYF
TGCAGCGCAAGGGAGGGCGGGGGGTCCTACGAGCAGTACTTC
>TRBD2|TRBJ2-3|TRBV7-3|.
CASSSSRTSGKDTQYF
TGTGCCAGCAGCTCGTCTCGGACTAGCGGGAAGGATACGCAGTATTTT
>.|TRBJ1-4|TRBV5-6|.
CASSFGTGSDEKLFF
TGTGCCAGCAGCTTTGGAACAGGGTCGGATGAAAAACTGTTTTTT
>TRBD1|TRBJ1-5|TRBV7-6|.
CASSSRQGSNQPQHF
TGTGCCAGCAGCAGCCGACAGGGTAGCAATCAGCCCCAGCATTTT
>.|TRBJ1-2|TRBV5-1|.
CASSSGQGNYGYTF
TGCGCCAGCAGCTCAGGGCAGGGAAACTATGGCTACACCTTC
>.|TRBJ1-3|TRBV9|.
CASSPTQGTGNTIYF
TGTGCCAGCAGCCCGACACAGGGAACTGGAAACACCATATATTTT
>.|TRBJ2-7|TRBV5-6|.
CASSVGGSYEQYF
TGTGCCAGCAGTGTAGGGGGCTCCTACGAGCAGTACTTC
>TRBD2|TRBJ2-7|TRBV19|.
CASGRGGYSYEQYF
TGTGCCAGCGGACGGGGGGGCTACTCCTACGAGCAGTACTTC
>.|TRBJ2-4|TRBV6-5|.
CASSYSPDAKNIQYF
TGTGCCAGCAGTTACTCTCCAGATGCCAAAAACATTCAGTACTTC
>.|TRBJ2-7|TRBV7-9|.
CASSLGHGLSYEQYF
TGTGCCAGCAGCTTAGGGCATGGTCTTTCCTACGAGCAGTACTTC
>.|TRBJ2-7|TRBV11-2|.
CASSFYYEQYF
TGTGCCAGCAGCTTTTACTACGAGCAGTACTTC
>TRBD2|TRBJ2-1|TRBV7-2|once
CASSPRGGLSNEQFF
TGTGCCAGCAGCCCCCGGGGGGGGCTGAGCAATGAGCAGTTCTTC
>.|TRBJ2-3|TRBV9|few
CASSVAGADTQYF
TGTGCCAGCAGCGTAGCAGGGGCAGATACGCAGTATTTT
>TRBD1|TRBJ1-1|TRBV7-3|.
CASSADRAFGTEAFF
TGTGCCAGCAGTGCGGACAGGGCGTTTGGCACTGAAGCTTTCTTT
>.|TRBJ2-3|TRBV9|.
CASGGGYLGTDTQYF
TGTGCCAGCGGGGGGGGCTACCTCGGGACAGATACGCAGTATTTT
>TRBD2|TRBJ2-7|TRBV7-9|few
CASSLSAGGTYEQYF
TGTGCCAGCAGCTTAAGTGCGGGGGGAACCTACGAGCAGTACTTC
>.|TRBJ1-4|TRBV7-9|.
CASSLSGSNEKLFF
TGTGCCAGCAGCTTATCAGGGTCAAATGAAAAACTGTTTTTT